Each of the 26 T cell receptor beta chains below was sequenced from the same sample in a study of blood T cell repertoires in COVID-19. Libraries were prepared by immunoSEQ multiplex PCR; TCRdb keeps only in-frame clonotypes and omits some of them. The sample includes about 210,000 clones, about 79% of them seen just once. Sequenced: peripheral blood. These receptor sequences come from a man in his forties or fifties who had recovered from COVID-19.

This sequence joins TRBV18 and TRBJ1-5; D uncertain. Germline values: CDR1 KGHSH, CDR2 LQKENI. V lost 5 bases and J 3 bases, leaving 8 bases between the germline ends. The CDR3 is 13 residues long. CDR3 loop: CASSSSSNQPQHF. In nucleotides, the CDR3 is TGTGCCAGCTCATCCAGTTCCAATCAGCCCCAGCATTTT.

The chain has TRBV12-3 or TRBV12-4 and TRBJ1-4; D uncertain. V lost 6 bases and J 3 bases, leaving 8 bases between the germline ends. The CDR3 sequence is 13 residues long. CDR3 nucleotide sequence: TGTGCCAGCAGCCGAGTAGCTAATGAAAAACTGTTTTTT. The encoded protein is CASSRVANEKLFF.

The chain recombines TRBV14 with TRBJ2-3; perhaps TRBD1 as D (7 bases). This CDR3 is 14 amino acids long. Germline V lookup: CDR1 SGHDN, CDR2 FVKESK. Trimming left V 4 bases short and J 6 bases short, with 14 bases between. The CDR3 sequence is CASSPLTGRDTQYF. The CDR3 nucleotides read TGTGCCAGCAGCCCTTTGACAGGGAGGGATACGCAGTATTTT.

V gene TRBV19 combines with J gene TRBJ1-5; tentatively, D is TRBD1 (6 bases). Germline assignment: CDR1 LNHDA and CDR2 SQIVND (reference sequence). This CDR3 region has 15 residues. The germline V and J ends were trimmed by 7 bases and 0 bases, with 13 bases remaining between them. The CDR3 reads CASTDSSYSNQPQHF. CDR3 nucleotide sequence: TGTGCCAGTACGGACAGCAGTTATAGCAATCAGCCCCAGCATTTT.

The V and J genes are TRBV6-4 and TRBJ2-1; TRBD2 matches at 15 bases. CDR3 size: 18 residues. Germline V lookup: CDR1 MRHNA, CDR2 SNTAGT. V lost 2 bases to trimming and J lost 9 bases; unmatched junction nucleotides: 11. CDR3 DNA: TGTGCCAGCAGTGACGCCGACGGACTAGCGGGAGGGCCAGGTGAGCAGTTCTTC. Translating it yields CASSDADGLAGGPGEQFF.

V and J are TRBV5-1 and TRBJ2-5, with D possibly being TRBD1 (5 bases). The CDR3 sequence is 17 residues long. V was shortened by 0 bases and J by 5 bases, with 20 bases between the two germline ends. CDR1 is SGHRS, CDR2 YFSETQ, per germline. This CDR3 is CASSLGQGRSNWETQYF. In nucleotides, the CDR3 is TGCGCCAGCAGCTTGGGGCAGGGAAGGTCTAATTGGGAGACCCAGTACTTC.

The chain is built from TRBV6-5 and TRBJ2-5, with TRBD2 identical over 10 bases. V was pared by 6 bases and J by 3 bases, with 7 bases of the junction left unmatched. Germline V CDR1 and CDR2: MNHEY, SVGAGI. The CDR3 is made up of 15 amino acids. For the CDR3, the DNA is TGTGCCAGCAGCTTAATAGCGGGGGGTAAAGAGACCCAGTACTTC. The encoded protein is CASSLIAGGKETQYF.

The V call is TRBV19, the J call TRBJ2-7; perhaps TRBD2 as D (5 bases). The V gene lost 0 bases and the J gene lost 6 bases, with 6 bases spanning the gap. This CDR3 comprises 12 residues. CDR1 and CDR2 from the germline V gene are LNHDA and SQIVND (reference sequence). The DNA for the CDR3 is TGTGCCAGTAGTATAGACGGGGTCGAGCAGTACTTC. Its translation: CASSIDGVEQYF.

This clone came up a few times. V gene TRBV5-1 combines with J gene TRBJ2-1; 7 nucleotides match TRBD1. Germline V lookup: CDR1 SGHRS, CDR2 YFSETQ. The junction had 4 bases not matched to a gene; V was cut back by 3 bases and J by 1 base. The CDR3 contains 15 residues. The CDR3 region has the DNA TGCGCCAGCAGCTCGGAGACAGGGTCCTACAATGAGCAGTTCTTC. It is translated as CASSSETGSYNEQFF.

The CDR3 DNA follows: TGTGCCAGCAGCCGGGGACTAGCGGGAGCCAAAAACATTCAGTACTTC. Residues: CASSRGLAGAKNIQYF. This chain joins TRBV5-5 and TRBJ2-4, with TRBD2 matching over 12 bases. CDR3 length: 16 residues. CDR1 is SGHKS and CDR2 is YYEKEE in the germline V gene (reference sequence). V trimming: 4 bases; J trimming: 0 bases; junction bases outside the gene matches: 2.

The chain has TRBV6-4 and TRBJ2-3, with 7 bases lining up with TRBD2. The CDR3 consists of 14 residues. The ends lost 5 bases at V and 4 bases at J; junction bases unmatched: 6. The germline gives CDR1 MRHNA, CDR2 SNTAGT. The CDR3 DNA is TGTGCCAGCAGTAACGGCGGGGGAGCAGATACGCAGTATTTT. Protein sequence: CASSNGGGADTQYF.

The chain recombines TRBV7-8 with TRBJ2-7; the match to TRBD1 covers 7 bases. The CDR3 runs 16 residues. Trimming at V came to 2 bases and at J to 5 bases, leaving 12 bases not matched to a gene. Germline V CDR1 and CDR2: SGHVS, FQNEAQ. The DNA for the CDR3 is TGTGCCAGCAGCTTAAGGGGGCGGGCAGGTCGCAACGAGCAGTACTTC. The encoded protein is CASSLRGRAGRNEQYF.

The chain joins TRBV5-4 to TRBJ1-4; TRBD1 aligns across 9 bases. The V gene end was trimmed by 3 bases and the J gene end by 7 bases; junction bases not matched to a gene: 10. Germline CDR1 and CDR2: SGHNT and YYREEE (reference sequence). This CDR3 contains 16 residues. The chain's CDR3 is CASSSRVGTGLEKLFF. CDR3 coding DNA: TGTGCCAGCAGCTCGCGGGTCGGGACAGGGCTTGAAAAACTGTTTTTT. Supplemented by reference TRBV5-4 and TRBJ1-4, the full variable domain reads ETGVTQSPTHLIKTRGQQVTLRCSSQSGHNTVSWYQQALGQGPQFIFQYYREEENGRGNFPPRFSGLQFPNYSSELNVNALELDDSALYLCASSSRVGTGLEKLFFGSGTQLSVL.

The table lists this clone with a count of one. This sequence joins TRBV30 and TRBJ2-7; D is possibly TRBD2 (5 bases). Germline CDR1 reads GTSNPN; CDR2 reads SVGIG (reference sequence). Trimming stripped 3 bases from V and 3 bases from J, with 18 bases between. This CDR3 is 15 amino acids long. The CDR3 nucleotides are TGTGCCTGGAGGGACCGGACTCGGAATTACTACGAGCAGTACTTC. Amino acids: CAWRDRTRNYYEQYF. Filled out from reference TRBV30 and TRBJ2-7, the complete variable domain reads SQTIHQWPATLVQPVGSPLSLECTVEGTSNPNLYWYRQAAGRGLQLLFYSVGIGQISSEVPQNLSASRPQDRQFILSSKKLLLSDSGFYLCAWRDRTRNYYEQYFGPGTRLTVT.

This sequence joins TRBV9 and TRBJ2-3, with 11 bases matching TRBD2. J was trimmed by 5 bases and V by 7 bases; bases with no gene match: 12. The CDR3 totals 16 residues. Germline CDR1 is SGDLS and CDR2 is YYNGEE. CDR3 nucleotides: TGTGCCAGCCTCCCCCATAGCGGGGGGGCCATAGATACGCAGTATTTT. This translates into CASLPHSGGAIDTQYF.

The J gene is TRBJ1-2, the V gene TRBV6-5, with D maybe TRBD1 (5 bases). CDR1 is MNHEY and CDR2 is SVGAGI in the germline V gene. V lost 6 bases and J 3 bases, leaving 14 bases between the germline ends. The CDR3 covers 14 residues. This CDR3 is CASRRSGGDYGYTF. The CDR3 DNA reads TGTGCCAGCAGACGTTCCGGGGGTGACTATGGCTACACCTTC.

This clone showed up just a few times. The V call is TRBV6-6, the J call TRBJ2-1, with D possibly being TRBD1 (5 bases). V was cut by 5 bases and J by 8 bases, with 13 bases left in between. Germline CDR1 is MNHNY and CDR2 is SVGAGI (reference sequence). CDR3 length: 13 amino acids. The CDR3 here is CASSLRAVDEQFF. The CDR3, as DNA: TGTGCCAGCAGTCTCAGGGCGGTTGATGAGCAGTTCTTC.

The chain links TRBV29-1 to TRBJ2-3; 9 nucleotides align to TRBD2. This CDR3 is built from 19 residues. With V trimmed by 6 bases and J by 1 base, 20 bases remained unmatched. Germline values: CDR1 SQVTM, CDR2 ANQGSEA. CDR3 sequence reads: CSVVGLAGNERGGTDTQYF. CDR3 in DNA: TGCAGCGTGGTGGGGCTAGCGGGAAACGAGCGGGGTGGCACAGATACGCAGTATTTT.

The V gene is TRBV3-1 (or the pseudogene TRBV3-2), the J gene TRBJ1-6; 10 bases match TRBD1. After removal of 4 bases from V and 11 bases from J, the junction contained 5 bases not matched to a gene. The CDR3 is 14 amino acids. Germline V lookup: CDR1 LGHDT, CDR2 YNNKEL (reference sequence). In nucleotides, the CDR3 is TGTGCCAGCAGCCGGGACAGGGGAATTCCACCCCTCCACTTT. The encoded protein is CASSRDRGIPPLHF.

The gene calls are TRBV27 and TRBJ2-7; 7 bases fit TRBD2. Germline V gene sequence: CDR1 MNHEY, CDR2 SMNVEV (reference sequence). The CDR3 spans 13 residues. J lost 7 bases, V lost 6 bases, and 9 bases had no gene match. The CDR3: CASRGRGAGEQYF. For the CDR3, the DNA is TGTGCCAGCAGGGGGAGGGGAGCGGGGGAGCAGTACTTC.

The chain employs TRBV19 and TRBJ2-3; D is undetermined. Trimming cost V 5 bases and J 4 bases, with 4 bases left between them. Germline CDR1 is LNHDA and CDR2 is SQIVND (reference sequence). The length of the CDR3 is 11 residues. The CDR3 sequence: CASSEADTQYF. The DNA for the CDR3 is TGTGCCAGTAGTGAGGCAGATACGCAGTATTTT.

The V and J genes are TRBV5-4 and TRBJ1-5; 7 positions agree with TRBD1. The V gene's germline CDR1 is SGHNT and CDR2 YYREEE (reference sequence). Losses at the gene ends were 2 bases for V and 6 bases for J; bases not matched to a gene: 5. This CDR3 is built from 14 residues. The CDR3 protein is CASSFEQGRQPQHF. As DNA, the CDR3 is TGTGCCAGCAGCTTCGAACAGGGGCGTCAGCCCCAGCATTTT.

This clone was seen only once. V is TRBV30 and J is TRBJ2-7, with D possibly TRBD1 on 6 matching bases. Germline V gives CDR1 GTSNPN, CDR2 SVGIG (reference sequence). The V end lost 3 bases, the J end lost 4 bases, and 16 bases lay between the germline ends. This CDR3 region has 14 residues. CDR3 sequence (DNA): TGTGCCTGGAGGCCCTCAGGGGATATTTACGAGCAGTACTTC. This sequence encodes CAWRPSGDIYEQYF.

This chain links TRBV4-1 with TRBJ1-1; D is unclear. The CDR3 totals 14 residues. Trimming took 1 base from V and 0 from J, leaving 6 bases between them. The germline V gene has CDR1 MGHRA and CDR2 YSYEKL. DNA of the CDR3: TGCGCCAGCAGCCAAGGTCACATGAACACTGAAGCTTTCTTT. Translating it yields CASSQGHMNTEAFF.

V gene TRBV4-2 combines with J gene TRBJ1-4; 7 nucleotides line up with TRBD1. The germline V gene has CDR1 LGHNA and CDR2 YNFKEQ. Trimming cost V 0 bases and J 7 bases; bases outside gene matches: 5. The CDR3 is 15 amino acids. The CDR3: CASSQEEGGSEKLFF. CDR3 nucleotides: TGTGCCAGCAGCCAAGAGGAAGGGGGCAGTGAAAAACTGTTTTTT.

This chain uses TRBV30 with TRBJ2-5; a weak D match, TRBD1 (6 bases). The CDR3 contains 12 residues. CDR1 is GTSNPN and CDR2 is SVGIG in the germline V gene (reference sequence). Between the trimmed V and J ends, which lost 3 bases and 2 bases, there was a span of 7 bases. CDR3 sequence reads: CAWSGQQETQYF. CDR3 sequence (DNA): TGTGCCTGGAGCGGACAGCAAGAGACCCAGTACTTC.